The 6 T cell receptor beta chains in this list originate from one sample, sequenced in a study of cytomegalovirus exposure and HLA in healthy donors. Profiling relied on immunoSEQ multiplex PCR, and the TCRdb table lists in-frame clones only, not all of them. Altogether more than 95,000 clones are present, 80% to 90% being singletons, with the ten largest covering less than 4.5%. Sequencing used PBMCs. These TCRs come from a man younger than 30 in good health and CMV-seropositive.

The V and J genes are TRBV19 and TRBJ1-5; D not resolved. The CDR3 has 14 residues. Trimming shortened V by 11 bases and J by 9 bases, and 23 bases separated the two germline ends. CDR1 and CDR2 from the germline V gene are LNHDA and SQIVND (reference sequence). The CDR3 sequence: CASSWRKSLTPQHF. CDR3 nucleotides: TGTGCCTCCAGTTGGAGGAAGAGTCTTACGCCCCAGCATTTT. The variable domain in full, with the rest retrieved from reference TRBV19 and TRBJ1-5, is DGGITQSPKYLFRKEGQNVTLSCEQNLNHDAMYWYRQDPGQGLRLIYYSQIVNDFQKGDIAEGYSVSREKKESFPLTVTSAQKNPTAFYLCASSWRKSLTPQHFGDGTRLSIL.

The rearrangement uses TRBV28 and TRBJ1-2; D is possibly TRBD1 (6 bases). CDR1 is MDHEN and CDR2 is SYDVKM in the germline V gene. Trimming stripped 4 bases from V and 4 bases from J, with 13 bases between. This CDR3 has 14 amino acids. CDR3 loop: CASSSPGVSYGYTF. The CDR3 DNA is TGTGCCAGCAGTTCCCCAGGGGTAAGCTATGGCTACACCTTC.

This clone has only a few counts. V is TRBV7-8 and J is TRBJ2-5; TRBD2 aligns across 9 bases. There are 17 residues in the CDR3. Per germline, CDR1 SGHVS and CDR2 FQNEAQ. V was pared by 3 bases and J by 5 bases, with 13 bases of the junction left unmatched. CDR3 in DNA: TGTGCCAGCAGCTTTAAAAGCGGGGGGAAGTTTTGGGAGACCCAGTACTTC. Translation gives CASSFKSGGKFWETQYF. Together with reference TRBV7-8 and TRBJ2-5, the CDR3 gives the full variable domain: GAGVSQSPRYKVAKRGQDVALRCDPISGHVSLFWYQQALGQGPEFLTYFQNEAQLDKSGLPSDRFFAERPEGSVSTLKIQRTQQEDSAVYLCASSFKSGGKFWETQYFGPGTRLLVL.

The V call is TRBV27, the J call TRBJ2-7, with a possible D match to TRBD1 (6 bases). The germline CDR1 and CDR2 sequences are MNHEY and SMNVEV (reference sequence). Trimming took off 5 bases at V and 5 bases at J, with 16 bases between the two ends. The CDR3 sequence is 14 residues long. CDR3 bases: TGTGCCAGCAGTCCAACCCGTACAGGGAACGAGCAGTACTTC. Amino acids: CASSPTRTGNEQYF.

The chain uses TRBV5-6 and TRBJ2-7; D call uncertain. Germline lookup yields CDR1 SGHDT and CDR2 YYEEEE. Trimming cost V 4 bases and J 2 bases, with 4 bases left between them. The CDR3 covers 11 residues. DNA of the CDR3: TGTGCCAGCAGCCGTGCCTACGAGCAGTACTTC. Encoded protein: CASSRAYEQYF.

The chain joins TRBV4-1 to TRBJ1-4, with a tentative D call TRBD1 (5 bases). Trimming stripped 4 bases from V and 11 bases from J, with 11 bases between. There are 12 residues in the CDR3. The germline V gene has CDR1 MGHRA and CDR2 YSYEKL. CDR3 sequence: CASSLIGGKLFF. CDR3 bases: TGCGCCAGCAGCCTTATCGGGGGTAAACTGTTTTTT.